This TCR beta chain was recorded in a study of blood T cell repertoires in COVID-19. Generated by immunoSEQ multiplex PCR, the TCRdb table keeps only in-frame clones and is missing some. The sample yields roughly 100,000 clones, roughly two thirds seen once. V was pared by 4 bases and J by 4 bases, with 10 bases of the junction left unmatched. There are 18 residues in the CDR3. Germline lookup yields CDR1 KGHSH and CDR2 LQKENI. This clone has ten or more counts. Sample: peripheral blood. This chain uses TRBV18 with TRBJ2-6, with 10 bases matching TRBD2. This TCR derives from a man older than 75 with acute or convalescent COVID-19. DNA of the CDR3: TGTGCCAGCTCACACGGGACTAGCGCCCGAACCGGGGCCAACGTCCTGACTTTC. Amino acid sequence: CASSHGTSARTGANVLTF.